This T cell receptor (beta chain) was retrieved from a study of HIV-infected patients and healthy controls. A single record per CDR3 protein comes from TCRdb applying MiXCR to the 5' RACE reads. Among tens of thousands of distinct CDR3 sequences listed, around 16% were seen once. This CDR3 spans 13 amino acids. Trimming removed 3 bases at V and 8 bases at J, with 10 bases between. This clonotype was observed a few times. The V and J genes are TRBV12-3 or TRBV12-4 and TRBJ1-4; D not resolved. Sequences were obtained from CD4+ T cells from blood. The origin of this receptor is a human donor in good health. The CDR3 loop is CASSFRVQEKLFF. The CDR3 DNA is TGTGCCAGCAGTTTTCGGGTACAAGAAAAACTGTTTTTT.